This T cell receptor beta chain comes out of a study of blood T cell repertoires in COVID-19. The method was immunoSEQ multiplex PCR; TCRdb's version includes in-frame clones alone and lacks a portion of them. Found here are more than 70,000 clones, 88% of them singletons; the top ten hold 5% to 6.5%. Germline V gives CDR1 SGHNT, CDR2 YENEEA. J lost 3 bases, V lost 4 bases, and 3 bases had no gene match. The CDR3 has 15 amino acids. The sequenced material came from peripheral blood. This TCR came from a man aged 50 to 59 with active COVID-19. The chain uses TRBV11-3 and TRBJ2-1, with 10 bases lining up with TRBD2. CDR3 sequence: CASSSGLADYNEQFF. CDR3 nucleotide sequence: TGTGCCAGCAGCTCCGGACTAGCGGACTACAATGAGCAGTTCTTC. Using reference TRBV11-3 and TRBJ2-1 for the parts outside the CDR3, the full variable domain is EAGVVQSPRYKIIEKKQPVAFWCNPISGHNTLYWYLQNLGQGPELLIRYENEEAVDDSQLPKDRFSAERLKGVDSTLKIQPAELGDSAVYLCASSSGLADYNEQFFGPGTRLTVL.